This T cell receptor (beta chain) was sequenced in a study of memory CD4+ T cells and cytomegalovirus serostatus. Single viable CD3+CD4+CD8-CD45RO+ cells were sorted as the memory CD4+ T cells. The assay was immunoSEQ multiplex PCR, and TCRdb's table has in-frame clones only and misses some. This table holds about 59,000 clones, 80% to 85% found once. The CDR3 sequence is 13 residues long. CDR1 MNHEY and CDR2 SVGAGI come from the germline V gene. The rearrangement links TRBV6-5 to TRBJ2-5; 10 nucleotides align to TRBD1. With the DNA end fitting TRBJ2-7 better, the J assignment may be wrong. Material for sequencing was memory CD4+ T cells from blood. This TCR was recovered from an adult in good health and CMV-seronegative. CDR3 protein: CASRRDRGYEQYF. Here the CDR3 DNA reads TGTGCCAGCAGACGGGACAGGGGCTACGAGCAGTACTTC.